This TCR beta chain appears in the sequencing data of a study of T cell changes during pregnancy in multiple sclerosis. The repertoire was sequenced with immunoSEQ multiplex PCR; TCRdb's copy has only in-frame clones and lacks some. Of tens of thousands of clones in the sample, 91% are singletons; the top ten hold 0.65% to 1%. The germline V gene has CDR1 MNHEY and CDR2 SMNVEV (reference sequence). Trimming cost V 4 bases and J 5 bases, with 15 bases left between them. The length of the CDR3 is 16 residues. The chain has TRBV27 and TRBJ1-6, with a possible D match to TRBD1 (5 bases). This TCR came from a female donor with multiple sclerosis, enrolled in a pregnancy study. The starting material was peripheral blood, obtained before pregnancy. The CDR3 region has the DNA TGTGCCAGCAGTTCCCTTAGACAGTTCGATAATTCACCCCTCCACTTT. Translated: CASSSLRQFDNSPLHF.